The clone carrying this TCR beta chain was counted many times. Antigen specificity is unknown. The data were taken from a study of regulatory T cells in long-lasting Graves disease. Study conclusions and caveats: Newly diagnosed Graves' patients had higher TCR diversity than persistent ones.

With iRepertoire HTBI primers and Arm-PCR of CDR3 regions, TCR beta libraries were built. MiXCR, run by TCRdb on the multiplex PCR reads, gives a single entry per CDR3 protein. This sample has a few hundred thousand distinct CDR3 sequences, with around 23% found just once. The time point was: persistent/refractory GD, antithyroid drugs over 5 years with positive TRAb. The authors made the TCR library using RNA they extracted from PBMCs. Looked up from germline, CDR1 is SGHKS and CDR2 is YYEKEE (reference sequence). V lost 0 bases and J lost 2, with 15 bases in between. CDR3 length equals 16 residues. The clonotype was recovered from a female donor with Graves disease. Here the sequenced sample was peripheral blood mononuclear cells (PBMCs), taken when the disease was refractory, from a patient treated with antithyroid drugs. The J gene is TRBJ2-7, the V gene TRBV5-5; no clear D gene. This CDR3 is CASSLAGRVNTYEQYF. CDR3 DNA: TGTGCCAGCAGCTTGGCGGGTAGGGTGAACACCTACGAGCAGTACTTC.